Presented here are 18 T cell receptor beta chains from one specimen sequenced in a study of CD8+ T cells in alopecia areata. Sample treatment: oral pan-JAK inhibitor, 5-10 mg twice daily. RNA, once extracted, was reverse transcribed into cDNA for use as the sequencing template. Sequencing used immunoSEQ multiplex PCR; TCRdb keeps in-frame clones, though not all of them. The data show 79,000 or so clones, approximately 70% seen once. Source: CD8+ T cells sorted from blood, taken at week 24, from a patient treated with tofacitinib. Every receptor here comes from a human donor with alopecia areata.

The CDR3, as DNA: TGCGCCAGCAGCTTGGACGAGACCTCTGGAAACACCATATATTTT. Protein: CASSLDETSGNTIYF. This sequence joins TRBV5-1 and TRBJ1-3; D unclear. Germline V gene data show CDR1 as SGHRS and CDR2 as YFSETQ. This CDR3 is built from 15 residues. V was shortened by 0 bases and J by 0 bases, with 7 bases between the two germline ends. The whole variable domain, remainder taken from reference TRBV5-1 and TRBJ1-3, is KAGVTQTPRYLIKTRGQQVTLSCSPISGHRSVSWYQQTPGQGLQFLFEYFSETQRNKGNFPGRFSGRQFSNSRSEMNVSTLELGDSALYLCASSLDETSGNTIYFGEGSWLTVV.

This clone was recorded a few times. The chain couples TRBV7-9 to TRBJ2-7, with D hard to call. Trimming cost V 0 bases and J 6 bases, with 9 bases left between them. The CDR3 contains 13 residues. From germline, CDR1 is SEHNR and CDR2 FQNEAQ (reference sequence). CDR3 protein: CASSLAASGEQYF. The CDR3 DNA is TGTGCCAGCAGCTTAGCGGCCTCCGGCGAGCAGTACTTC.

The V call is TRBV6-5, the J call TRBJ2-7, with D perhaps TRBD2 (6 bases). V lost 1 base and J 4 bases, leaving 11 bases between the germline ends. The CDR3 has 14 amino acids. CDR1 and CDR2 (germline): MNHEY, SVGAGI. DNA of the CDR3: TGTGCCAGCAGTTACTTGGGGGGAGATTACGAGCAGTACTTC. The encoded protein is CASSYLGGDYEQYF.

This clone has just a few counts. The genes are TRBV5-5 and TRBJ1-1, with 9 bases aligning to TRBD1. This CDR3 is built from 14 residues. Germline V CDR1 and CDR2: SGHKS, YYEKEE (reference sequence). J was trimmed by 5 bases and V by 4 bases; bases with no gene match: 6. The CDR3 DNA sequence: TGTGCCAGCAGCAGGACAGGGGCCGAGACTGAAGCTTTCTTT. Amino acid sequence: CASSRTGAETEAFF. The complete variable domain, with remaining parts taken from reference TRBV5-5 and TRBJ1-1, reads DAGVTQSPTHLIKTRGQQVTLRCSPISGHKSVSWYQQVLGQGPQFIFQYYEKEERGRGNFPDRFSARQFPNYSSELNVNALLLGDSALYLCASSRTGAETEAFFGQGTRLTVV.

In this sample, this clone turned up a few times. The chain uses TRBV6-5 and TRBJ2-1; D possibly corresponds to TRBD2 (5 bases). This CDR3 region has 14 residues. V lost 6 bases and J lost 0, with 9 bases in between. Germline CDR1 reads MNHEY; CDR2 reads SVGAGI. CDR3 sequence: CASSPADSYNEQFF. CDR3 in DNA: TGTGCCAGCAGCCCAGCGGACTCCTACAATGAGCAGTTCTTC.

The chain has TRBV25-1 and TRBJ2-7; 7 bases fit TRBD1. This CDR3 has 14 residues. Germline-derived CDR1 and CDR2 are MGHDK and SYGVNS. V lost 3 bases, J lost 0 bases, and 2 bases stayed unmatched. CDR3 residues: CASSDGTVSYEQYF. The CDR3 DNA reads TGTGCCAGCAGTGATGGGACAGTCTCCTACGAGCAGTACTTC.

A note on this clone: At one end the junction does not follow the germline gene, possibly because of a read error. V usage is TRBV2 and J usage is TRBJ2-1; no clear D. The length of the CDR3 is 11 residues. The germline CDR1 and CDR2 sequences are SNHLY and FYNNEI. The CDR3 DNA is TGTGTCAGCAGTGATAACAATGAGCAGTTCTTC. Protein sequence: CVSSDNNEQFF. Filled out from reference TRBV2 and TRBJ2-1, the complete variable domain reads EPEVTQTPSHQVTQMGQEVILRCVPISNHLYFYWYRQILGQKVEFLVSFYNNEISEKSEIFDDQFSVERPDGSNFTLKIRSTKLEDSAMYFCVSSDNNEQFFGPGTRLTVL.

This rearrangement joins TRBV7-6 to TRBJ1-1, with D possibly TRBD1 on 5 matching bases. This CDR3 contains 14 residues. V lost 5 bases and J lost 3, with 13 bases in between. In germline, CDR1 is SGHVS, CDR2 FNYEAQ. CDR3 loop: CASSHSTAHTEAFF. The CDR3 DNA follows: TGTGCCAGCAGCCATTCGACAGCTCACACTGAAGCTTTCTTT. The full variable domain, rest sourced from reference TRBV7-6 and TRBJ1-1, is GAGVSQSPRYKVTKRGQDVALRCDPISGHVSLYWYRQALGQGPEFLTYFNYEAQQDKSGLPNDRFSAERPEGSISTLTIQRTEQRDSAMYRCASSHSTAHTEAFFGQGTRLTVV.

This chain connects TRBV4-3 to TRBJ2-5; a weak D match, TRBD1 (7 bases). The V gene lost 1 base and the J gene lost 5 bases, with 20 bases spanning the gap. The CDR3 sequence is 17 residues long. Germline CDR1 and CDR2: LGHNA and YSLEER. CDR3 sequence (DNA): TGCGCCAGCAGCCAAGTCGCAGGGTATGCGGGACAGGAGACCCAGTACTTC. The encoded protein is CASSQVAGYAGQETQYF.

V gene TRBV29-1 combines with J gene TRBJ2-5, with D perhaps TRBD2 (5 bases). The V and J ends lost 3 bases and 2 bases respectively, with 13 bases between them. The CDR3 covers 14 residues. Germline V gene data show CDR1 as SQVTM and CDR2 as ANQGSEA. This CDR3 reads CSVDGLVGQETQYF. The CDR3 DNA sequence: TGCAGCGTTGACGGACTCGTGGGGCAAGAGACCCAGTACTTC. The full variable domain, its missing parts supplied by reference TRBV29-1 and TRBJ2-5, is SAVISQKPSRDICQRGTSLTIQCQVDSQVTMMFWYRQQPGQSLTLIATANQGSEATYESGFVIDKFPISRPNLTFSTLTVSNMSPEDSSIYLCSVDGLVGQETQYFGPGTRLLVL.

The CDR3 nucleotides are TGCGCCAGCAGCCAACGTTCTGGGGGGGGCCGTTACAATGAGCAGTTCTTC. Its translation is CASSQRSGGGRYNEQFF. The gene calls are TRBV4-1 and TRBJ2-1; TRBD2 is a possible D gene (7 bases). The CDR3 covers 17 residues. Germline assignment: CDR1 MGHRA and CDR2 YSYEKL. V gave up 2 bases and J gave up 4 bases, with 18 bases separating them.

This chain joins TRBV27 and TRBJ1-2, with D possibly matching TRBD1 (5 bases). The germline gives CDR1 MNHEY, CDR2 SMNVEV (reference sequence). This CDR3 has 14 residues. The ends were cut back, 6 bases at V and 7 bases at J, with 18 bases in the middle. The CDR3 DNA reads as TGTGCCAGCAGGGGCGGGGTAGGGGAGGGTGGCTACACCTTC. Protein sequence: CASRGGVGEGGYTF.

Points on this clone: The sample has other DNA sequences that encode this CDR3 too. The chain is built from TRBV5-1 and TRBJ2-1; 9 bases map to TRBD1. V lost 3 bases, J lost 8 bases, and 0 bases stayed unmatched. The CDR3 totals 12 residues. Germline CDR1 reads SGHRS; CDR2 reads YFSETQ. The CDR3 protein is CASSWTGDEQFF. Written as DNA, the CDR3 is TGCGCCAGCAGCTGGACAGGGGATGAGCAGTTCTTC. Complete variable domain (other parts from reference TRBV5-1 and TRBJ2-1): KAGVTQTPRYLIKTRGQQVTLSCSPISGHRSVSWYQQTPGQGLQFLFEYFSETQRNKGNFPGRFSGRQFSNSRSEMNVSTLELGDSALYLCASSWTGDEQFFGPGTRLTVL.

The chain links TRBV27 to TRBJ1-2; TRBD1 matches 8 bases. With 5 bases clipped from V and 2 bases from J, the junction kept 1 base outside the gene matches. The CDR3 consists of 13 residues. Germline V gene sequence: CDR1 MNHEY, CDR2 SMNVEV (reference sequence). For the CDR3, the DNA is TGTGCCAGCAGTAACAGGGGGAACTATGGCTACACCTTC. Its protein product is CASSNRGNYGYTF.

The chain employs TRBV27 and TRBJ2-7, with D uncertain. The CDR3 is 13 amino acids. Trimming removed 8 bases from V and 0 bases from J, with 11 bases in between. Germline CDR1 MNHEY, CDR2 SMNVEV (reference sequence). CDR3 sequence: CASAQTSSYEQYF. The CDR3 nucleotides read TGTGCCAGCGCCCAAACGAGCTCCTACGAGCAGTACTTC.

V and J are TRBV27 and TRBJ2-3, with a weak D call TRBD1 (6 bases). Germline V gene sequence: CDR1 MNHEY, CDR2 SMNVEV (reference sequence). Trimming pared 2 bases from V and 4 bases from J, leaving 13 bases between. The CDR3 is 15 amino acids. The CDR3 DNA is TGTGCCAGCAGTTTAATATCAGGGGCTCCAGATACGCAGTATTTT. Encoded protein: CASSLISGAPDTQYF.

The chain combines TRBV7-6 with TRBJ2-7, with unresolved D. Germline V gene sequence: CDR1 SGHVS, CDR2 FNYEAQ. V lost 1 base and J 3 bases, leaving 10 bases between the germline ends. The CDR3 runs to 14 residues. The CDR3 DNA sequence: TGTGCCAGCAGCTTAGAGTTGTCAGGCTACGAGCAGTACTTC. It encodes CASSLELSGYEQYF.

The V and J genes are TRBV19 and TRBJ1-5; TRBD1 agrees at 8 bases. The CDR3 contains 16 residues. With 3 bases clipped from V and 3 bases from J, the junction kept 7 bases outside the gene matches. CDR1 and CDR2 from the germline V gene are LNHDA and SQIVND (reference sequence). The CDR3 nucleotides are TGTGCCAGTAGTATCCAAGACAGGGGTGACAATCAGCCCCAGCATTTT. Translated: CASSIQDRGDNQPQHF.